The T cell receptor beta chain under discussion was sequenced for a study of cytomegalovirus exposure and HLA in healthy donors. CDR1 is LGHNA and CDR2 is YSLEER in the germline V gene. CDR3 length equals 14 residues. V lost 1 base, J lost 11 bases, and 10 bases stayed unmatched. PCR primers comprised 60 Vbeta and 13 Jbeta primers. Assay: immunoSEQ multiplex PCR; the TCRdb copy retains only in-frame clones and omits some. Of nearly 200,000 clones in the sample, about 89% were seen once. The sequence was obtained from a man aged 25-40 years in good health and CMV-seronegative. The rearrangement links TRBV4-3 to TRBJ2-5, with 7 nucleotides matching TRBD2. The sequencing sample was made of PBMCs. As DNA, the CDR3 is TGCGCCAGCAGCCAAGGTCTCACTAGCGCCCTGCAGTACTTC. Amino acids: CASSQGLTSALQYF.